The clone carrying this T cell receptor (beta chain) showed up many times. This sample was taken from a study of spatial heterogeneity in lung cancer. The J segment lost 3 bases and the V segment lost 4 bases, leaving 2 bases of the junction unmatched. This CDR3 has 14 residues. Germline V gene data show CDR1 as LGHNA and CDR2 as YSLEER. Time point given: sample taken at primary tumor resection. TCRdb re-called the 5' RACE reads through MiXCR, storing one row per CDR3 protein. In the table there are about 92,000 distinct CDR3 sequences, less than 15% of which are singletons. The source was PBMCs, collected at surgery. The chain is built from TRBV4-3 and TRBJ2-5; 10 bases line up with TRBD2. This receptor was identified in a male donor with early-stage non-small cell lung cancer. The CDR3 nucleotides read TGCGCCAGCAGCCTCGGACTAGCGGAAGAGACCCAGTACTTC. Its protein product is CASSLGLAEETQYF.